This T cell receptor (beta chain) was recovered during a study of T cells expressing NK-cell markers. Generation of TCR beta cDNA was performed by 5'RACE template switching incorporating UMIs. Following a re-call of the 5' RACE reads, TCRdb has one entry per CDR3 protein and lacks DNA. The sample table includes about 300,000 distinct CDR3 sequences. The CDR3 covers 13 residues. Looked up from germline, CDR1 is SGHTA and CDR2 is FQGNSA. The source of this sequence is a woman aged 18-70 years in good health. V gene TRBV7-2 combines with J gene TRBJ1-2; the TCRdb call, TRBD1, lacks DNA for checking. Sequenced sample: blood T cells: a sorted CD56 or NKG2C T cell subset, CD4+ or CD8+ T cells, or bulk PBMC T cells (not recorded which). Here the CDR3 reads CASSRRTGSGYTF. Together with reference TRBV7-2 and TRBJ1-2, the CDR3 gives the full variable domain: GAGVSQSPSNKVTEKGKDVELRCDPISGHTALYWYRQSLGQGLEFLIYFQGNSAPDKSGLPSDRFSAERTGGSVSTLTIQRTQQEDSAVYLCASSRRTGSGYTFGSGTRLTVV.